Listed below are T cell receptor beta chains from one sample, sequenced in a study of a mutant IDH1 vaccine in newly diagnosed glioma. The repertoire was sequenced with immunoSEQ multiplex PCR; TCRdb's copy has only in-frame clones and lacks some. The profile shows tens of thousands of clones, 70% to 90% of them singletons. What these receptors recognize is not known. The source material was PBMCs, sampled from a glioma patient whose treatment included an IDH1 peptide vaccine. The origin of the receptors is a young man with glioma. Both conserved end residues are part of each CDR3. Fields, in order: V gene, CDR3 protein.

V: TRBV4-1
CDR3: CASSRTFGGRAGEQYF

V: TRBV2
CDR3: CASRARGGRQPQHF

V: TRBV29-1
CDR3: CSVDREAFF

V: TRBV19
CDR3: CASSAGLLPGDTQYF

V: TRBV13
CDR3: CASSLAGNEKLFF

V: TRBV6-5
CDR3: CASRRQGPYGYTF

V: TRBV19
CDR3: CATSGDRQETQYF

V: TRBV2
CDR3: CASSPTGELFF

V: TRBV7-3
CDR3: CASSLGLAGGTGELFF

V: TRBV30
CDR3: CAWSVGGRRAFF

V: TRBV9
CDR3: CASSPSGRDYEQYF

V: TRBV18
CDR3: CASSPTTTGTGGTEAFF

V: TRBV9
CDR3: CASSVASYSYNEQFF

V: TRBV15
CDR3: CATSRDGKGGQPQHF

V: TRBV7-2
CDR3: CASSLGPEISYNEQFF

V: TRBV5-1
CDR3: CASSHRDRGLGTEAFF

V: TRBV2
CDR3: CASSDGLAGGDTQYF

V: TRBV7-9
CDR3: CASSLSPRGNEQYF

V: TRBV11-2
CDR3: CASSLVFRPQGTEAFF

V: TRBV18
CDR3: CASSPLKSSYNEQFF

V: TRBV4-3
CDR3: CASSQVGHRGRWSPLHF

V: TRBV30
CDR3: CAWRDGYNEQFF

V: TRBV18
CDR3: CASSPGTENTEAFF

V: TRBV19
CDR3: CASSISRNNNEQFF

V: TRBV19
CDR3: CASSIDRKGATTNEKLFF

V: TRBV5-5
CDR3: CASTKVASNEQFF

V: TRBV5-1
CDR3: CASSSGLAGSVDTQYF

V: TRBV9
CDR3: CASSPEVGGYTF

V: TRBV6-4
CDR3: CASSSSEASTDTQYF

V: TRBV2
CDR3: CASSDTTTDTQYF

V: TRBV4-2
CDR3: CASSQDLTSPYNEQFF

V: TRBV28
CDR3: CASSRFVARDAYEQYF

V: TRBV7-5
CDR3: CVRSLGKENYEQYF

V: TRBV28
CDR3: CASSLSVWLAGTNEQFF

V: TRBV10-1
CDR3: CASSESILAANTDNEQFF

V: TRBV19
CDR3: CASTRTGTVTEAFF

V: TRBV29-1
CDR3: CSVWTGGDMRAFF

V: TRBV7-6
CDR3: CASSLGSGRGTEAFF

V: TRBV28
CDR3: CASSSGQGHSPLHF

V: TRBV14
CDR3: CASSQVEQGEQYF

V: TRBV7-9
CDR3: CASSLDQGSPETQYF

V: TRBV29-1
CDR3: CSVEVVGIAEAFF

V: TRBV28
CDR3: CASSLWDKYGYTF

V: TRBV25-1
CDR3: CASSEFGGAGETQYF

V: TRBV13
CDR3: CASSLNRGPQHF

V: TRBV16
CDR3: CASSQYGRSGTGQFF

V: TRBV19
CDR3: CASSIGSVEYGYTF

V: TRBV5-4
CDR3: CASRRDRGSGYTF

V: TRBV5-1
CDR3: CASSPEPYQETQYF

V: TRBV6-1
CDR3: CASSEIGVGHGYTF

V: TRBV30
CDR3: CAWKGQGNSPLHF

V: TRBV30
CDR3: CAWRTGVSTDTQYF

V: TRBV28
CDR3: CASRPSGSSYEQYF

V: TRBV27
CDR3: CASSFTVGYGYTF

V: TRBV10-1
CDR3: CASSLLRSAGGVNVNTGELFF

V: TRBV10-3
CDR3: CAISEAGREETQYF

V: TRBV21-1
CDR3: CASSPCGRQGFYGYTF

V: TRBV7-2
CDR3: CASSFYLAGEQFF

V: TRBV5-4
CDR3: CASSGAGTGYGYTF

V: TRBV5-1
CDR3: CASSLVIAGGRETQYF